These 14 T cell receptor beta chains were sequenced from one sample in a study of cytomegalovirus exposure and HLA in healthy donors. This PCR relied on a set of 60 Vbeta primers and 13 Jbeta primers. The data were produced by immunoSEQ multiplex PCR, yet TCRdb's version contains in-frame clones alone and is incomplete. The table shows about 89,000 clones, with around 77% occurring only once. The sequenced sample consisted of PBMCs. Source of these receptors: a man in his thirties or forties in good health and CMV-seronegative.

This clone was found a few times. CDR3 sequence (DNA): TGTGCCAGCAGTGTTTTAGCGGGAGGTGGTTATGAGACCCAGTACTTC. Translation: CASSVLAGGGYETQYF. The chain couples TRBV6-1 to TRBJ2-5; the match to TRBD2 covers 10 bases. Germline V gene lookup returns CDR1 MNHNS and CDR2 SASEGT. The CDR3 is made up of 16 amino acids. Germline trimming cut 4 bases from V and 5 bases from J; bases unmatched to any gene: 10.

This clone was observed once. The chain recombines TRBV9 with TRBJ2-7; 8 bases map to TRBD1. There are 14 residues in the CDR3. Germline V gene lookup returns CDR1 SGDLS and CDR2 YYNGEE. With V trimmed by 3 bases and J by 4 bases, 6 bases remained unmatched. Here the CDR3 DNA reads TGTGCCAGCAGCGCGCAGGGGGCTGGATACGAGCAGTACTTC. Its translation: CASSAQGAGYEQYF.

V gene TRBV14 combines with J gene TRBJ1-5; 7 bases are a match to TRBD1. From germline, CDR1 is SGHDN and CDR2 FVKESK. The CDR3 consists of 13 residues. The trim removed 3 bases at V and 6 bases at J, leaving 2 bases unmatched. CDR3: CASSHSGGQPQHF. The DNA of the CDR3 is TGTGCCAGCAGCCACTCAGGGGGTCAGCCCCAGCATTTT.

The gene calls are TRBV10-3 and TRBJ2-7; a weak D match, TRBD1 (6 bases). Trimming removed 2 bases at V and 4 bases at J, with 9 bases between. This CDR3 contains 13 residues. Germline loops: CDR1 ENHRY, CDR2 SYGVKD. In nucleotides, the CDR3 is TGTGCCATCAGTGAGGGGGGCTATTACGAGCAGTACTTC. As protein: CAISEGGYYEQYF.

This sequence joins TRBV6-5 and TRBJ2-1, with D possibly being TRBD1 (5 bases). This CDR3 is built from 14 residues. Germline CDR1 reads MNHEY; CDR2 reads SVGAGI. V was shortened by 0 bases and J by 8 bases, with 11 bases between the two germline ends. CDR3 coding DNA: TGTGCCAGCAGTTACTCGAACAGGAACTATGAGCAGTTCTTC. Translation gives CASSYSNRNYEQFF.

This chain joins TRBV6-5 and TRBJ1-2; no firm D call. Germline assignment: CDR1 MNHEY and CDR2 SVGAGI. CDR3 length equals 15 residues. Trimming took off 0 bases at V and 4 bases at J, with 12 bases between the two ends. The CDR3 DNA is TGTGCCAGCAGTTACTCTTCGGGGAGCGCCTATGGCTACACCTTC. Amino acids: CASSYSSGSAYGYTF.

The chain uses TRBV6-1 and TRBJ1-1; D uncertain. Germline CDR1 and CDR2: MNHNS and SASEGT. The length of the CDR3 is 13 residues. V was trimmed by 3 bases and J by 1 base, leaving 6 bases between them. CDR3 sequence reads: CASSDRWNTEAFF. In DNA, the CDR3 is TGTGCCAGCAGTGACAGATGGAACACTGAAGCTTTCTTT.

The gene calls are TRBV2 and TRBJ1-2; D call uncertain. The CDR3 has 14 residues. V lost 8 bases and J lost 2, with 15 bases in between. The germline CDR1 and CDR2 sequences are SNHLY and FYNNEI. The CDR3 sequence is CASQSVEQNYGYTF. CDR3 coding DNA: TGTGCCAGCCAATCCGTGGAACAGAACTATGGCTACACCTTC.

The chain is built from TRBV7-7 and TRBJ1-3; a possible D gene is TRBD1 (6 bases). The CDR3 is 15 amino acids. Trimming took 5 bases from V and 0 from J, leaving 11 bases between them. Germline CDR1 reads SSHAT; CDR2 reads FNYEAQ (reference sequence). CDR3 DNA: TGTGCCAGCAGCCTAGGACAGAGCTCTGGAAACACCATATATTTT. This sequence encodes CASSLGQSSGNTIYF.

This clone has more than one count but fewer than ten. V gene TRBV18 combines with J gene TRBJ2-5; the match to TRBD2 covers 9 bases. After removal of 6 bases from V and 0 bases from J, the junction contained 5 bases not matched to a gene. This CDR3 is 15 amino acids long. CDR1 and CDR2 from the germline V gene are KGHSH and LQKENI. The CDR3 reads CASSLSGRHQETQYF. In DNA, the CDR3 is TGTGCCAGCTCCTTGAGCGGGAGGCACCAAGAGACCCAGTACTTC.

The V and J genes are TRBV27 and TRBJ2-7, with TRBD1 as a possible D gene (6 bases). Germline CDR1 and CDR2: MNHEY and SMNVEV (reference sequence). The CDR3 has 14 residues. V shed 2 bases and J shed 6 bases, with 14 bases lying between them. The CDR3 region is CASSLIQGLGEQYF. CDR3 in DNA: TGTGCCAGCAGTTTAATACAGGGCCTCGGCGAGCAGTACTTC.

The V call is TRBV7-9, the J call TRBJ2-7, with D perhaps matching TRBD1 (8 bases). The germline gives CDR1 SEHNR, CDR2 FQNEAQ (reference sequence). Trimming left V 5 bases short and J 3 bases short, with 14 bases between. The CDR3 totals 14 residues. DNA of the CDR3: TGTGCCAGCAGCCTACAGGGGGGGGTCTACGAGCAGTACTTC. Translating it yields CASSLQGGVYEQYF.

The chain's CDR3 is CASSYTWGDRNSPLHF. The CDR3 region has the DNA TGTGCCAGCAGTTACACGTGGGGGGACAGGAATTCACCCCTCCACTTT. This chain uses TRBV6-6 with TRBJ1-6, with 8 nucleotides matching TRBD1. The germline gives CDR1 MNHNY, CDR2 SVGAGI (reference sequence). V lost 2 bases, J lost 7 bases, and 7 bases stayed unmatched. CDR3 length: 16 residues.

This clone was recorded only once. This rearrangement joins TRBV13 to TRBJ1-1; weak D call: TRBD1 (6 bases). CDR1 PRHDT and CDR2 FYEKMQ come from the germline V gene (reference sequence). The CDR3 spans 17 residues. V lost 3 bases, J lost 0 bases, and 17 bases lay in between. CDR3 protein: CASSFGTSLSLNTEAFF. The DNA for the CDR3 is TGTGCCAGCAGCTTCGGGACATCCCTCTCCTTGAACACTGAAGCTTTCTTT. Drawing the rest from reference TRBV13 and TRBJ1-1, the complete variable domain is AAGVIQSPRHLIKEKRETATLKCYPIPRHDTVYWYQQGPGQDPQFLISFYEKMQSDKGSIPDRFSAQQFSDYHSELNMSSLELGDSALYFCASSFGTSLSLNTEAFFGQGTRLTVV.